The clone carrying this T cell receptor (beta chain) occurred many times. Its antigen is still unknown. This sample was taken from a study of T cell repertoires in cytomegalovirus infection. General study findings and limits: HLA-C-restricted CMV-specific TCR beta clonotypes prevailed in the ex vivo response.

TCRdb fed the reads into MiXCR, producing one record per CDR3 protein. The profile shows some 800,000 distinct CDR3 sequences, about 28% of them singletons. This receptor was obtained from a human donor in good health (CMV status not recorded). Some clones in this sample may be carry-over from other donors' samples. Here the sequenced sample was cultured CD8+ T cells from PBMCs, taken from culture after CMV antigen stimulation.

In nucleotides, the CDR3 is TGTGCCAGCAGCTTAGGCAGGGGCCCCCAAGAGACCCAGTACTTC. It yields the protein CASSLGRGPQETQYF. V is TRBV7-2 and J is TRBJ2-5, with D perhaps matching TRBD1 (6 bases). Germline V CDR1 and CDR2: SGHTA, FQGNSA. The CDR3 spans 15 residues. The V gene lost 1 base and the J gene lost 1 base, with 10 bases spanning the gap. Using reference TRBV7-2 and TRBJ2-5 for the parts outside the CDR3, the full variable domain is GAGVSQSPSNKVTEKGKDVELRCDPISGHTALYWYRQSLGQGLEFLIYFQGNSAPDKSGLPSDRFSAERTGGSVSTLTIQRTQQEDSAVYLCASSLGRGPQETQYFGPGTRLLVL.